This T cell receptor beta chain was sequenced during a study of cytomegalovirus exposure and HLA in healthy donors. Study-wide results and limits: Among CMV-associated TCR beta chains, most appeared HLA-restricted in a later analysis. Indistinguishable V segments such as TRBV6-2 and TRBV6-3 were excluded.

With respect to this clone: The target antigen is unknown.

Germline V gene data show CDR1 as SGHRS and CDR2 as YFSETQ. This CDR3 has 15 amino acids. Trimming stripped 0 bases from V and 7 bases from J, with 16 bases between. 60 Vbeta and 13 Jbeta primers were used in PCR. Produced via immunoSEQ multiplex PCR; TCRdb's table is partial and in-frame only. The table shows about 150,000 clones, with 78% occurring only once. This TCR derives from a male donor in good health and CMV-seronegative. The V gene is TRBV5-1, the J gene TRBJ1-1; TRBD1 might be the D (6 bases). The sequenced sample was PBMCs. For the CDR3, the DNA is TGCGCCAGCAGCTTGGGGACGGGGAGGGGGGATGAAGCTTTCTTT. This gives the protein CASSLGTGRGDEAFF.